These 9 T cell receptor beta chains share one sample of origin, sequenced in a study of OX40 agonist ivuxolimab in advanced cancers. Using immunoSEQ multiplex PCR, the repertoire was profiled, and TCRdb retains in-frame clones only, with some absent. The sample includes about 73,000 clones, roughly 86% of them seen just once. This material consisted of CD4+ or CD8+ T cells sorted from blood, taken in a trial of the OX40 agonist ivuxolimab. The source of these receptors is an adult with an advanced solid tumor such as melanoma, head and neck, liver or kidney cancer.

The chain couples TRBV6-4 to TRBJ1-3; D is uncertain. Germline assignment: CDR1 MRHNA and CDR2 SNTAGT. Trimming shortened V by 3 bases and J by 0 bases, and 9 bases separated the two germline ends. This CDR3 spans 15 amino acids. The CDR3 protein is CASSDQWSSGNTIYF. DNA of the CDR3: TGTGCCAGCAGTGATCAGTGGAGCTCTGGAAACACCATATATTTT.

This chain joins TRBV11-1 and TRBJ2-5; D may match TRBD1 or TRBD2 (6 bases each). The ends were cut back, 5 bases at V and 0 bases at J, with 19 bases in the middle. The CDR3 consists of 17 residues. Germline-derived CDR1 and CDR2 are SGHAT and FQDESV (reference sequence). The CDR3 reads CASSARGGGRHQETQYF. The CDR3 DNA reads TGTGCCAGCAGCGCTAGAGGAGGGGGGCGTCACCAAGAGACCCAGTACTTC.

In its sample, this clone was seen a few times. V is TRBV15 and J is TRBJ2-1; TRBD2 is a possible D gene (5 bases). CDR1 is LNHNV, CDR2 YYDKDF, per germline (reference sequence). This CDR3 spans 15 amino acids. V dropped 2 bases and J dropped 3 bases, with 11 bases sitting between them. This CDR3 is CATSRPAGGYNEQFF. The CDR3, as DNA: TGTGCCACCAGCAGACCCGCGGGCGGCTACAATGAGCAGTTCTTC.

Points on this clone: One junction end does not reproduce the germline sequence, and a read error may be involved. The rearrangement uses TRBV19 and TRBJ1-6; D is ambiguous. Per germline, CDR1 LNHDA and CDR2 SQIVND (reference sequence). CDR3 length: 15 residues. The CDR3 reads CASSLEGANNSPLHF. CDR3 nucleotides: TGTGCCAGTAGTTTAGAGGGAGCGAATAATTCACCCCTCCACTTT. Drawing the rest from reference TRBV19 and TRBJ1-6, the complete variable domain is DGGITQSPKYLFRKEGQNVTLSCEQNLNHDAMYWYRQDPGQGLRLIYYSQIVNDFQKGDIAEGYSVSREKKESFPLTVTSAQKNPTAFYLCASSLEGANNSPLHFGNGTRLTVT.

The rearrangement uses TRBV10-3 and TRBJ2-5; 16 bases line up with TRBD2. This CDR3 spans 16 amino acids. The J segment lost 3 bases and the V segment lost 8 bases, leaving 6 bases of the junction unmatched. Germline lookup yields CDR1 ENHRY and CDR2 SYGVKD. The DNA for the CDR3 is TGTGCCATCCAAGGGACTAGCGGGGGGGATAAAGAGACCCAGTACTTC. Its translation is CAIQGTSGGDKETQYF.

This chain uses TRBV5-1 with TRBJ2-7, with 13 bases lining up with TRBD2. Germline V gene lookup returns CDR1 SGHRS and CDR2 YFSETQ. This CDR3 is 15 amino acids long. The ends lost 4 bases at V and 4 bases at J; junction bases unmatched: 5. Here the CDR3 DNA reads TGCGCCAGCAGCACGGGGACTAGCGGGGCTTACGAGCAGTACTTC. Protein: CASSTGTSGAYEQYF.

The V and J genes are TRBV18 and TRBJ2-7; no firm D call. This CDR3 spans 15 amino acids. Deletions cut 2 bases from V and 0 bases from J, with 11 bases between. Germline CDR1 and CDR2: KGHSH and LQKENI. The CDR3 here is CASSPGLGYSYEQYF. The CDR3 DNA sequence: TGTGCCAGCTCACCAGGTCTGGGGTACTCCTACGAGCAGTACTTC.

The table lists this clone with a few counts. CDR3: CASSTTGLAGGYNEQFF. The DNA of the CDR3 is TGTGCCAGTAGTACTACCGGACTAGCGGGGGGATACAATGAGCAGTTCTTC. The rearrangement joins TRBV19 to TRBJ2-1; 14 bases line up with TRBD2. The CDR3 consists of 17 residues. CDR1 LNHDA and CDR2 SQIVND come from the germline V gene (reference sequence). Germline trimming cut 4 bases from V and 4 bases from J; bases unmatched to any gene: 6.

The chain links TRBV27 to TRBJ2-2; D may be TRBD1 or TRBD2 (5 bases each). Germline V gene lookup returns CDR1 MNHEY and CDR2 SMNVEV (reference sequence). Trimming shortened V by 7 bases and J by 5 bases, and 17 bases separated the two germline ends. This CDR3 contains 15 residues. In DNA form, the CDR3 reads TGTGCCAGCAACATCAACCAGGGACGAACCGGGGAGCTGTTTTTT. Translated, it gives CASNINQGRTGELFF.